This entry lists 13 T cell receptor beta chains sequenced from one sample in a study of T cell responses to AZD1222 COVID-19 vaccine. Method: immunoSEQ multiplex PCR; TCRdb's copy keeps in-frame clones and lacks some. Altogether 98,000 or so clones are present, approximately 90% being singletons, with the ten largest covering roughly a sixth. Sequencing used peripheral blood, obtained on day 0 of AZD1222 vaccination. The receptors stem from an adult in good health.

The V and J genes are TRBV19 and TRBJ1-2; D gene unclear. CDR3 size: 15 residues. V was clipped by 3 bases and J by 8 bases, with 19 bases between them. Germline V gene sequence: CDR1 LNHDA, CDR2 SQIVND (reference sequence). The DNA for the CDR3 is TGTGCCAGTAGTATTTTCTTGCTCAAGGCCCCGGGCTACACCTTC. Translating it yields CASSIFLLKAPGYTF.

This chain links TRBV7-3 with TRBJ2-5, with 10 bases fitting TRBD2. Germline CDR1 SGHTA, CDR2 FQGTGA. The trim removed 6 bases at V and 1 base at J, leaving 8 bases unmatched. CDR3 length: 16 amino acids. In DNA form, the CDR3 reads TGTGCCAGCAGTCAAAGTAGCGGGGGGAGCCAAGAGACCCAGTACTTC. It codes for CASSQSSGGSQETQYF.

This clone was observed a handful of times. The J gene is TRBJ2-7, the V gene TRBV5-4; D may be TRBD1 (5 bases). The CDR3 is 15 amino acids. Trimming cost V 4 bases and J 4 bases, with 18 bases left between them. The germline gives CDR1 SGHNT, CDR2 YYREEE (reference sequence). The CDR3 DNA is TGTGCCAGCAGCCTGTTCGCAACTGGACAATACGAGCAGTACTTC. This gives the protein CASSLFATGQYEQYF. Drawing the rest from reference TRBV5-4 and TRBJ2-7, the complete variable domain is ETGVTQSPTHLIKTRGQQVTLRCSSQSGHNTVSWYQQALGQGPQFIFQYYREEENGRGNFPPRFSGLQFPNYSSELNVNALELDDSALYLCASSLFATGQYEQYFGPGTRLTVT.

V usage is TRBV6-4 and J usage is TRBJ2-1, with D tentatively TRBD2 (5 bases). The length of the CDR3 is 17 residues. Germline V CDR1 and CDR2: MRHNA, SNTAGT. The V and J ends lost 6 bases and 5 bases respectively, with 23 bases between them. Here the CDR3 reads CASRVATDDLEDNEQFF. The CDR3 coding sequence is TGTGCCAGCAGGGTCGCGACGGACGACCTGGAGGACAATGAGCAGTTCTTC.

Turning to this clone: This likely comes from a read error, as the CDR3 has no conserved phenylalanine or tryptophan at its end. This rearrangement joins TRBV6-1 to TRBJ1-6; 7 bases agree with TRBD1. The V segment lost 2 bases and the J segment 6 bases; nucleotides outside the gene matches: 10. CDR1 is MNHNS, CDR2 SASEGT, per germline. The CDR3 sequence is 17 residues long. The CDR3 DNA reads TGTGCCAGCAGTGAATATGGTATTGGGACAGTTAATTCACCCCTCCACCTT. Its protein is CASSEYGIGTVNSPLHL.

The CDR3, as DNA: TGTGCCAGCAGCCGCCGTTTGGGTTCCTCTGGAAACACCATATATTTT. It codes for CASSRRLGSSGNTIYF. The chain combines TRBV7-9 with TRBJ1-3; D unclear. The CDR3 is made up of 16 amino acids. Trimming cost V 5 bases and J 0 bases, with 14 bases left between them. Germline CDR1 SEHNR, CDR2 FQNEAQ (reference sequence).

CDR3 nucleotide sequence: TGTGCCAGCAGTTACTCGACTCCGAGCACAGATACGCAGTATTTT. Its protein product is CASSYSTPSTDTQYF. This sequence joins TRBV6-5 and TRBJ2-3; D remains unclear. CDR1 and CDR2 from the germline V gene are MNHEY and SVGAGI. The CDR3 loop spans 15 amino acids. The V gene lost 0 bases and the J gene lost 0 bases, with 7 bases spanning the gap.

This chain uses TRBV24-1 with TRBJ2-7; 9 bases map to TRBD1. V was clipped by 10 bases and J by 0 bases; unmatched bases: 3. This CDR3 has 13 residues. Germline assignment: CDR1 KGHDR and CDR2 SFDVKD. The CDR3 DNA follows: TGTGCCACTGACAGGGGGTACTCCTACGAGCAGTACTTC. Translation: CATDRGYSYEQYF.

This clone occurred a few times. The chain links TRBV19 to TRBJ1-5; D is perhaps TRBD1 (6 bases). The length of the CDR3 is 15 residues. The V gene's germline CDR1 is LNHDA and CDR2 SQIVND (reference sequence). Trimming cost V 0 bases and J 2 bases, with 8 bases left between them. CDR3 DNA sequence: TGTGCCAGTAGTATAGACAGGGGTGGCAATCAGCCCCAGCATTTT. Translation gives CASSIDRGGNQPQHF.

This clone came up once. The chain uses TRBV18 and TRBJ2-7, with 12 positions matching TRBD1. The germline CDR1 and CDR2 sequences are KGHSH and LQKENI. There are 18 residues in the CDR3. V gave up 4 bases and J gave up 5 bases; unmatched junction bases: 15. The CDR3 spells CASSRTSGQGASKDEQYF. In DNA, the CDR3 is TGTGCCAGCTCACGTACCTCGGGACAGGGGGCGAGTAAGGACGAGCAGTACTTC.

The CDR3 loop is CASSQGAGSSGNTIYF. The CDR3 nucleotides read TGTGCCAGCAGCCAAGGTGCGGGATCATCTGGAAACACCATATATTTT. The chain joins TRBV3-1 (or the pseudogene TRBV3-2) to TRBJ1-3; no definite D call. The V end was cut by 1 base, the J end by 1 base, with 11 bases between. Germline loops: CDR1 LGHDT, CDR2 YNNKEL (reference sequence). This CDR3 is 16 amino acids long.

The chain combines TRBV9 with TRBJ1-1; no clear D. Germline-derived CDR1 and CDR2 are SGDLS and YYNGEE. The CDR3 sequence is 15 residues long. Trimming removed 1 base from V and 1 base from J, with 11 bases in between. CDR3 in DNA: TGTGCCAGCAGCGTACCCCCGCGGGGGAACACTGAAGCTTTCTTT. Its protein product is CASSVPPRGNTEAFF.

The gene calls are TRBV9 and TRBJ2-3; weak D call: TRBD2 (7 bases). Trimming cost V 1 base and J 0 bases, with 12 bases left between them. The CDR3 contains 16 residues. Per the germline V gene, CDR1 is SGDLS and CDR2 is YYNGEE. The CDR3 DNA sequence: TGTGCCAGCAGCGTAAATGGGGGGGCGAGCACAGATACGCAGTATTTT. This gives the protein CASSVNGGASTDTQYF.